This is a list of T cell receptor beta chains from one sample in a study of cytomegalovirus exposure and HLA in healthy donors. The method was immunoSEQ multiplex PCR; TCRdb's version includes in-frame clones alone and lacks a portion of them. Of nearly 200,000 clones in the sample, about four fifths are singletons; the top ten hold approximately 0.092%. Sequenced sample: PBMCs. The receptors here all came from a boy between 2 and 10 years old in good health and CMV-seronegative. The CDR3 runs from the conserved cysteine through the conserved F or W.

TRBV15 CATSDRVNQPQHF
TRBV4-1 CASSQAPDREGFF
TRBV5-4 CASSLAQGTPPHEQYF
TRBV18 CASSSTGFGEKLFF
TRBV6-5 CASSPGGAGNTIYF
TRBV7-2 CASSSTGGLTDTQYF
TRBV7-2 CASSSRQGGGYTF
TRBV4-3 CASSQDGIRTYGYTF
TRBV30 CAWGHHPSGNTIYF
TRBV2 CASRSGQGAYNEQFF
TRBV5-4 CASSRATAVYGYTF
TRBV7-2 CASSLGQGGHEQYF
TRBV4-2 CASSQDPGTEQYF
TRBV18 CASSPTSGGAEDEQFF
TRBV29-1 CSVHRGLTNTEAFF
TRBV10-3 CAIRGATGTGSTGELFF
TRBV7-9 CASSLVGVRGHEQYF
TRBV2 CASRPSGGRPVGGTQYF
TRBV7-2 CASSGTGRQPQHF
TRBV4-2 CASSQDRGLLQETQYF
TRBV7-3 CASSLSGAGTEAFF
TRBV7-9 CASSLAGQAPETEAFF
TRBV7-2 CASSLRQGPLNTEAFF
TRBV7-2 CASSLGLGVGYEAFF